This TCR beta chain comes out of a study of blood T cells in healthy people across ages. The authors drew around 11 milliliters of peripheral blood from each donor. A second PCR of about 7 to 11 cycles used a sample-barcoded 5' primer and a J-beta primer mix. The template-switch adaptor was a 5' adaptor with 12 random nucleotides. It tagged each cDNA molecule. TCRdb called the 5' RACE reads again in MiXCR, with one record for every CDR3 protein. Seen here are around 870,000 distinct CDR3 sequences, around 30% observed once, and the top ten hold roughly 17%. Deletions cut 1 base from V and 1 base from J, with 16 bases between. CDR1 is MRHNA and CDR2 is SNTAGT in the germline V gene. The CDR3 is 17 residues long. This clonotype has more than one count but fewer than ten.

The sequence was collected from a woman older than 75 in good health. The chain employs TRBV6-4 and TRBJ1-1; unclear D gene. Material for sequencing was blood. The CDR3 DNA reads TGTGCCAGCAGTGACTTACCCGAAACCTGGGGGAACACTGAAGCTTTCTTT. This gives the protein CASSDLPETWGNTEAFF.